The TCR beta chain described here comes from a study of T-cell memory formation after mild COVID-19. Study details: Among the donors, TCR clusters were largely specific to each donor. The study's findings and limits: Clones shrinking from day 15 to 85 showed even CD4/CD8 mixes; later expanders tilted CD4+. Several responding clones turned up in pre-infection memory, indicating that cross-reactive memory may have taken part.

The CDR3 covers 13 residues. V was trimmed by 3 bases and J by 8 bases, leaving 13 bases between them. The V gene's germline CDR1 is MNHNS and CDR2 SASEGT. From the 5' RACE reads, TCRdb called clonotypes with MiXCR, one entry per CDR3 protein. The table has about 360,000 distinct CDR3 sequences, roughly 14% seen once; the top ten hold roughly 22%. In its sample, this clonotype was seen once. The antigen is not known. The source is a man younger than 35 who had mild COVID-19 (a few samples of this study predate the infection). Cell type and time point are not known. The rearrangement uses TRBV6-1 and TRBJ1-2, with a tentative D call TRBD1 (6 bases). Material for sequencing was PBMCs or a T cell subset sorted from them (not recorded which). This chain's CDR3 is CASSEPGARGYTF. The CDR3 bases are TGTGCCAGCAGTGAGCCAGGGGCTAGAGGCTACACCTTC.